This T cell receptor (beta chain) was identified in a study of shared clonotypes between healthy human individuals. This clone appeared a single time. What it recognizes is unknown. Study-wide findings and caveats: Among non-shared clonotypes, generation probabilities were lower than among those shared by all four donors.

For each subset, genomic DNA was distributed in equal portions over several immunoSEQ plates. Repertoires were generated with immunoSEQ multiplex PCR, while TCRdb's copy carries only in-frame clones and drops some. This sample yields 900,000 to 1,200,000 clones, of which 75% to 80% are seen a single time; roughly 0.55% belongs to the top ten. The investigators split CD4+ cells into a CD45RA+ naive subset and a CD45RA-negative memory subset. The germline gives CDR1 SEHNR, CDR2 FQNEAQ (reference sequence). The ends were cut back, 4 bases at V and 2 bases at J, with 15 bases in the middle. CDR3 length: 15 residues.

This sequence originates from a man between 18 and 29 years old in good health. Some clones in this sample may be carry-over from other donors' samples. The chain recombines TRBV7-9 with TRBJ2-7; D may be TRBD1 (5 bases). The sample consisted of memory CD4+ T cells from PBMCs. Subset reported: CD45RA-negative fraction. The CDR3 DNA reads as TGTGCCAGCAGCTCGCAGGGATTATTTACCTACGAGCAGTACTTC. This translates into CASSSQGLFTYEQYF.